What follows describes a single T cell receptor (beta chain). Trimming shortened V by 4 bases and J by 12 bases, and 10 bases separated the two germline ends. Germline-derived CDR1 and CDR2 are SNHLY and FYNNEI. The CDR3 consists of 11 residues. In the original workflow: The assay estimated nucleated cells by amplifying reference gene primers. The method was immunoSEQ multiplex PCR; TCRdb's version includes in-frame clones alone and lacks a portion of them. The V and J calls and clone size are taken from that table; D and trimming were inferred from the DNA. The data show roughly 150,000 clones, approximately 79% seen once. This sample stems from a study of blood T cell repertoires in COVID-19. Study details: COVID-19 samples, acute and convalescent, were from the United States, Italy and Spain. PBMCs, B-cell-depleted T cells, or T cells were the source of the cDNA or gDNA that made up the material.

This clonotype was sampled from a woman older than 75 with acute or convalescent COVID-19. The V call is TRBV2, the J call TRBJ2-1, with D uncertain. Material: peripheral blood. This CDR3 reads CASSAGLRQFF. The CDR3 nucleotides read TGTGCCAGCAGTGCAGGCTTGCGGCAGTTCTTC.